This T cell receptor beta chain was profiled in a study of identical twins. Study-wide results and limits: Abundant beta clonotypes from cord blood bore fewer insertions; memory repertoires lacked this pattern. Possibly, invariant MAIT and iNKT cells partly confounded zero-insertion analyses. Models underestimated how often monozygotic twins shared out-of-frame TCR alpha. Interpretation of the results relied on cross-sectional statistical analysis and not on following the same donors.

A note on this clonotype: Its antigen is as yet unknown.

Via MiXCR, TCRdb re-called the 5' RACE reads, giving one row per CDR3 protein. Of some 320,000 distinct CDR3 sequences listed, 10% to 15% were seen once; the top ten hold around 7.2%. The data were also submitted as part of a second study, on yellow fever vaccine responses in identical twins.

The sequenced sample consisted of CD8+ T cells sorted from blood. This clonotype originated in a woman aged 18-29 years in good health.

CDR3 in DNA: TGTGCCAGCAGTCTTTTAGACGGTACGCAGTATTTT. This gives the protein CASSLLDGTQYF. V usage is TRBV27 and J usage is TRBJ2-3, with unresolved D. Trimming removed 5 bases at V and 8 bases at J, with 11 bases between. This CDR3 is built from 12 residues. CDR1 is MNHEY and CDR2 is SMNVEV in the germline V gene (reference sequence).